A single sample is the source of the 10 T cell receptor beta chains below, sequenced in a study of blood T cell repertoires in COVID-19. The assay was immunoSEQ multiplex PCR, and TCRdb's table has in-frame clones only and misses some. The table shows around 47,000 clones, with approximately 71% occurring only once. What was sequenced was peripheral blood. The receptors come from a man of 80 years or more with acute or convalescent COVID-19.

This rearrangement joins TRBV7-9 to TRBJ2-1; 10 nucleotides line up with TRBD1. The CDR3 consists of 17 residues. V shed 6 bases and J 5 bases; nucleotides not matched to a gene: 13. Germline CDR1 is SEHNR and CDR2 is FQNEAQ (reference sequence). The CDR3 nucleotides are TGTGCCAGCAGTCCCGGCACCGGGACAGGGGCCGACAATGAGCAGTTCTTC. Its translation: CASSPGTGTGADNEQFF.

This clone has more than one count but fewer than ten. This chain uses TRBV2 with TRBJ1-2; unclear D gene. The CDR3 runs to 14 residues. Deletions cut 1 base from V and 4 bases from J, with 10 bases between. CDR1 and CDR2 (germline): SNHLY, FYNNEI. The CDR3 here is CASSEVRSSYGYTF. Written as DNA, the CDR3 is TGTGCCAGCAGTGAAGTCAGGTCGTCCTATGGCTACACCTTC.

This clone was detected a few times. J is TRBJ2-1 and V is TRBV4-1; TRBD1 matches at 8 bases. The trim removed 6 bases at V and 3 bases at J, leaving 13 bases unmatched. The CDR3 contains 17 residues. Germline lookup yields CDR1 MGHRA and CDR2 YSYEKL. This CDR3 is CASSHLVGQVNYNEQFF. The CDR3 DNA reads as TGCGCCAGCAGTCACCTGGTGGGACAGGTCAACTACAATGAGCAGTTCTTC.

The chain links TRBV5-1 to TRBJ1-3, with D perhaps matching TRBD1 (5 bases). CDR1 is SGHRS and CDR2 is YFSETQ in the germline V gene. With 3 bases removed from V and 0 bases from J, the gap between germline ends came to 10 bases. This CDR3 contains 15 residues. CDR3 loop: CASSSMGLSGNTIYF. In DNA, the CDR3 is TGCGCCAGCAGCTCCATGGGGCTCTCTGGAAACACCATATATTTT.

The chain is built from TRBV5-4 and TRBJ2-3, with a tentative D call TRBD1 (5 bases). The CDR3 length is 15 residues. Germline loops: CDR1 SGHNT, CDR2 YYREEE (reference sequence). V lost 4 bases, J lost 3 bases, and 15 bases lay in between. CDR3 residues: CASSTQGVGTDTQYF. CDR3 sequence (DNA): TGTGCCAGCAGCACGCAGGGCGTCGGGACAGATACGCAGTATTTT. Supplemented by reference TRBV5-4 and TRBJ2-3, the full variable domain reads ETGVTQSPTHLIKTRGQQVTLRCSSQSGHNTVSWYQQALGQGPQFIFQYYREEENGRGNFPPRFSGLQFPNYSSELNVNALELDDSALYLCASSTQGVGTDTQYFGPGTRLTVL.

V gene TRBV30 combines with J gene TRBJ1-4, with TRBD1 matching 9 bases. J gave up 7 bases and V 3 bases, and 6 bases lay outside the gene matches. The CDR3 is 14 residues long. Germline CDR1 is GTSNPN and CDR2 is SVGIG (reference sequence). Here the CDR3 reads CAWSTGTGIEKLFF. The CDR3 DNA reads TGTGCCTGGAGCACCGGGACAGGGATTGAAAAACTGTTTTTT.

On this clone: The sample contains more than one DNA sequence encoding this CDR3. The chain recombines TRBV4-3 with TRBJ2-7; 10 nucleotides agree with TRBD1. Trimming at V came to 3 bases and at J to 2 bases, leaving 7 bases not matched to a gene. The CDR3 has 16 amino acids. Germline CDR1 LGHNA, CDR2 YSLEER. The CDR3 region has the DNA TGCGCCAGCAGCCAGTCCGGGACAGGGGAAACCTACGAGCAGTACTTC. Protein product: CASSQSGTGETYEQYF.

Only a few counts were recorded for this clone. The chain links TRBV18 to TRBJ1-2, with TRBD1 matching over 9 bases. Germline CDR1 and CDR2: KGHSH and LQKENI. CDR3 size: 13 residues. Trimming cost V 1 base and J 8 bases; bases outside gene matches: 2. The CDR3 loop is CASSPRDRDGYTF. In DNA, the CDR3 is TGTGCCAGCTCACCACGGGACAGGGACGGCTACACCTTC. The full variable domain, rest sourced from reference TRBV18 and TRBJ1-2, is NAGVMQNPRHLVRRRGQEARLRCSPMKGHSHVYWYRQLPEEGLKFMVYLQKENIIDESGMPKERFSAEFPKEGPSILRIQQVVRGDSAAYFCASSPRDRDGYTFGSGTRLTVV.

The gene calls are TRBV4-3 and TRBJ2-5; 12 bases are a match to TRBD2. The CDR3 is 18 residues long. V was clipped by 1 base and J by 2 bases; unmatched bases: 8. Germline V CDR1 and CDR2: LGHNA, YSLEER. CDR3 bases: TGCGCCAGCAGCCAAGTTGGTCTAGCGGGAGGGATACAAGAGACCCAGTACTTC. As protein: CASSQVGLAGGIQETQYF.

This clone occurred a few times. The chain employs TRBV6-2 or TRBV6-3 and TRBJ2-3; a possible D gene is TRBD2 (6 bases). The germline V gene encodes CDR1 MNHEY and CDR2 SVGEGT. The CDR3 runs 13 residues. Trimming pared 5 bases from V and 2 bases from J, leaving 8 bases between. The CDR3 loop is CASSRDSTDTQYF. CDR3 DNA sequence: TGTGCCAGCAGTCGGGACTCCACAGATACGCAGTATTTT.